Listed here are 29 T cell receptor beta chains from one sample, sequenced in a study of shared clonotypes between healthy human individuals. Libraries were prepared by immunoSEQ multiplex PCR; TCRdb keeps only in-frame clonotypes and omits some of them. Among about 960,000 clones listed, more than 75% were seen once. Sequenced material: memory CD4+ T cells sorted from blood. Subset denoted: CD45RA-negative fraction. The receptors here all came from a young man in good health.

The V and J genes are TRBV7-3 and TRBJ1-1; TRBD1 aligns across 9 bases. Germline-derived CDR1 and CDR2 are SGHTA and FQGTGA. Trimming took 5 bases from V and 1 from J; bases not matched to a gene: 2. This CDR3 has 14 residues. Here the CDR3 DNA reads TGTGCCAGCAGCCCGGGACAGGGGAACACTGAAGCTTTCTTT. This codes for CASSPGQGNTEAFF.

The chain employs TRBV5-4 and TRBJ1-1; the match to TRBD1 covers 7 bases. This CDR3 comprises 15 residues. CDR1 and CDR2 (germline): SGHNT, YYREEE (reference sequence). V lost 3 bases and J lost 0; bases outside the gene matches: 5. The CDR3 DNA reads TGTGCCAGCAGCTGGGAAACAGGGGTGAACACTGAAGCTTTCTTT. Protein sequence: CASSWETGVNTEAFF. Drawing the rest from reference TRBV5-4 and TRBJ1-1, the complete variable domain is ETGVTQSPTHLIKTRGQQVTLRCSSQSGHNTVSWYQQALGQGPQFIFQYYREEENGRGNFPPRFSGLQFPNYSSELNVNALELDDSALYLCASSWETGVNTEAFFGQGTRLTVV.

The rearrangement uses TRBV2 and TRBJ2-5; 10 bases map to TRBD1. Trimming at V came to 6 bases and at J to 4 bases, leaving 8 bases not matched to a gene. Germline V gene lookup returns CDR1 SNHLY and CDR2 FYNNEI. The CDR3 has 15 residues. CDR3 amino acids: CASRTTGTGAETQYF. The CDR3 DNA follows: TGTGCCAGCAGGACAACCGGGACAGGGGCAGAGACCCAGTACTTC.

This clone appeared once. The CDR3 nucleotides are TGCAGCGTTAGTTTTGGGGCGTGGAATCAGCCCCAGCATTTT. Protein product: CSVSFGAWNQPQHF. The chain joins TRBV29-1 to TRBJ1-5; D might be TRBD1 (5 bases). This CDR3 is 14 amino acids long. V was pared by 5 bases and J by 4 bases, with 15 bases between. In germline, CDR1 is SQVTM, CDR2 ANQGSEA.

This chain uses TRBV7-2 with TRBJ2-1; D remains ambiguous. The CDR3 is 14 residues long. The V gene's germline CDR1 is SGHTA and CDR2 FQGNSA. Between the trimmed V and J ends, which lost 2 bases and 6 bases, there was a span of 11 bases. The CDR3 sequence is CASSLSSSGNEQFF. The CDR3 DNA follows: TGTGCCAGCAGCTTATCGTCTAGTGGCAATGAGCAGTTCTTC.

The V and J genes are TRBV5-1 and TRBJ2-7, with 8 bases aligning to TRBD1. V shed 0 bases and J 6 bases; nucleotides not matched to a gene: 17. The CDR3 is 18 residues long. Germline loops: CDR1 SGHRS, CDR2 YFSETQ. CDR3 bases: TGCGCCAGCAGCTTGGATCGAGTGGGGCGGACAGGGAGGTTCGAGCAGTACTTC. The encoded protein is CASSLDRVGRTGRFEQYF.

Only one count was recorded for this clone. The chain recombines TRBV19 with TRBJ2-2; D possibly uses TRBD1 or TRBD2 (5 bases each). CDR3 length: 16 residues. Germline CDR1 reads LNHDA; CDR2 reads SQIVND (reference sequence). Trimming left V 5 bases short and J 1 base short, with 14 bases between. CDR3: CASSLTERGNTGELFF. In nucleotides, the CDR3 is TGTGCCAGTAGTCTTACGGAGAGGGGGAACACCGGGGAGCTGTTTTTT.

The V gene is TRBV6-1, the J gene TRBJ2-2; 8 positions agree with TRBD1. The J segment lost 5 bases and the V segment lost 9 bases, leaving 2 bases of the junction unmatched. Germline-derived CDR1 and CDR2 are MNHNS and SASEGT. The CDR3 totals 12 residues. The CDR3 sequence is CARGTGTGELFF. The DNA for the CDR3 is TGTGCCAGGGGGACAGGTACCGGGGAGCTGTTTTTT.

Ten or more counts support this clone. At one end the junction does not follow the germline gene, possibly because of a read error. J is TRBJ1-5 and V is TRBV5-5; perhaps TRBD1 as D (5 bases). The length of the CDR3 is 16 residues. Germline CDR1 SGHKS, CDR2 YYEKEE (reference sequence). The CDR3: CASSLEGSGNNQPQHF. The CDR3 bases are TGTGCCAGCAGTTTGGAGGGGTCAGGGAACAATCAGCCCCAGCATTTT.

The chain carries TRBV25-1 and TRBJ2-1, with a tentative D call TRBD2 (6 bases). Per germline, CDR1 MGHDK and CDR2 SYGVNS. V was trimmed by 4 bases and J by 4 bases, leaving 14 bases between them. The CDR3 is 15 amino acids. The CDR3 DNA follows: TGTGCCAGCAGTGGGGGCGGAGGAGGGTACAATGAGCAGTTCTTC. Protein: CASSGGGGGYNEQFF.

The rearrangement joins TRBV7-2 to TRBJ2-1, with D perhaps assigned TRBD1 or TRBD2 (5 bases each). The CDR3 is 14 amino acids. Trimming took 5 bases from V and 8 from J, leaving 16 bases between them. CDR1 is SGHTA, CDR2 FQGNSA, per germline. The CDR3 reads CASSRRGDLYEQFF. In nucleotides, the CDR3 is TGTGCCAGCAGCCGTCGAGGGGATCTCTATGAGCAGTTCTTC.

The rearrangement links TRBV5-1 to TRBJ2-3; 12 nucleotides match TRBD2. This CDR3 has 17 residues. V trimming: 1 base; J trimming: 4 bases; junction bases outside the gene matches: 7. From germline, CDR1 is SGHRS and CDR2 YFSETQ. The CDR3 here is CASSLTTSGSIADTQYF. DNA for the CDR3: TGCGCCAGCAGCTTGACGACTAGCGGGAGTATAGCAGATACGCAGTATTTT.

The gene calls are TRBV7-3 and TRBJ2-7, with D possibly TRBD2 on 5 matching bases. Germline lookup yields CDR1 SGHTA and CDR2 FQGTGA. Trimming left V 2 bases short and J 6 bases short, with 17 bases between. The CDR3 runs to 15 residues. The CDR3 DNA is TGTGCCAGCAGCTTAGTGGGCAGCCCCGCGGGCGAGCAGTACTTC. Translating it yields CASSLVGSPAGEQYF.

This sequence joins TRBV6-5 and TRBJ1-5; 9 bases agree with TRBD1. The V gene's germline CDR1 is MNHEY and CDR2 SVGAGI. The CDR3 has 15 amino acids. Trimming at V came to 5 bases and at J to 4 bases, leaving 6 bases not matched to a gene. The CDR3 spells CASSPQQGANQPQHF. CDR3 nucleotides: TGTGCCAGCAGTCCCCAACAGGGGGCGAATCAGCCCCAGCATTTT.

The gene calls are TRBV6-6 and TRBJ2-3; 7 bases line up with TRBD1. This CDR3 spans 16 amino acids. Unmatched junction bases numbered 6, after V lost 2 bases and J lost 1 base. The germline V gene has CDR1 MNHNY and CDR2 SVGAGI (reference sequence). CDR3 DNA: TGTGCCAGCAGTTACGCACAGGGGCTAGGCACAGATACGCAGTATTTT. Its translation: CASSYAQGLGTDTQYF.

The chain has TRBV9 and TRBJ1-4, with D maybe TRBD1 (5 bases). Trimming removed 0 bases from V and 8 bases from J, with 14 bases in between. Germline V gene sequence: CDR1 SGDLS, CDR2 YYNGEE. This CDR3 region has 15 residues. The CDR3 DNA reads TGTGCCAGCAGCGTAGGGGCAGGGCCGTCAGAAAAACTGTTTTTT. Protein: CASSVGAGPSEKLFF.

Comment on this clone: Different DNA sequences within this sample yield the same CDR3. The V call is TRBV11-2, the J call TRBJ1-4; weak D call: TRBD1 (6 bases). The germline V gene encodes CDR1 SGHAT and CDR2 FQNNGV. The CDR3 spans 15 residues. The V gene lost 5 bases and the J gene lost 4 bases, with 14 bases spanning the gap. CDR3 protein: CASSPRGGLNEKLFF. The CDR3 bases are TGTGCCAGCAGCCCAAGGGGGGGCCTTAATGAAAAACTGTTTTTT.

The J gene is TRBJ2-5, the V gene TRBV28, with D possibly matching TRBD2 (6 bases). The ends were cut back, 6 bases at V and 5 bases at J, with 19 bases in the middle. This CDR3 spans 15 amino acids. Germline lookup yields CDR1 MDHEN and CDR2 SYDVKM. The CDR3, as DNA: TGTGCCAGCAGCCCTCAGGAGGGATCGAGGGAGACCCAGTACTTC. Residues: CASSPQEGSRETQYF. The entire variable domain, with the rest obtained from reference TRBV28 and TRBJ2-5, is as follows: DVKVTQSSRYLVKRTGEKVFLECVQDMDHENMFWYRQDPGLGLRLIYFSYDVKMKEKGDIPEGYSVSREKKERFSLILESASTNQTSMYLCASSPQEGSRETQYFGPGTRLLVL.

The chain joins TRBV5-1 to TRBJ1-6; 7 bases are shared with TRBD1. The CDR3 spans 15 residues. Germline CDR1 SGHRS, CDR2 YFSETQ. Trimming cost V 0 bases and J 7 bases; bases outside gene matches: 4. CDR3 amino acids: CASSLDVTGNSPLHF. The DNA of the CDR3 is TGCGCCAGCAGCTTGGATGTGACAGGGAATTCACCCCTCCACTTT.

This clone turned up a few times. CDR3 region: CASSEFLTDGYTF. The CDR3 coding sequence is TGCGCCAGCAGTGAATTTCTTACCGATGGCTACACCTTC. The chain carries TRBV10-2 and TRBJ1-2; D is uncertain. V was clipped by 3 bases and J by 6 bases, with 11 bases between them. The CDR3 contains 13 residues. Germline V CDR1 and CDR2: WSHSY, SAAADI.

The chain combines TRBV9 with TRBJ2-5; D possibly uses TRBD1 or TRBD2 (5 bases each). Trimming left V 4 bases short and J 1 base short, with 20 bases between. From germline, CDR1 is SGDLS and CDR2 YYNGEE. There are 17 residues in the CDR3. DNA of the CDR3: TGTGCCAGCAGCCACAGAGGGGCCCTAAGATTCCAAGAGACCCAGTACTTC. This translates into CASSHRGALRFQETQYF.

This clone appeared once. This chain joins TRBV11-1 and TRBJ2-1; tentative D call: TRBD1 (5 bases). Germline V CDR1 and CDR2: SGHAT, FQDESV (reference sequence). V was trimmed by 2 bases and J by 2 bases, leaving 10 bases between them. This CDR3 is 15 amino acids long. CDR3 amino acids: CASSLSRGPYNEQFF. The CDR3 DNA follows: TGTGCCAGCAGCTTATCAAGGGGCCCCTACAATGAGCAGTTCTTC.

This CDR3 is CASRGEAYQETQYF. In DNA form, the CDR3 reads TGTGCCAGCAGAGGAGAGGCGTACCAAGAGACCCAGTACTTC. This chain uses TRBV21-1 with TRBJ2-5; the table's D gene call, TRBD2, was not cross checked with the DNA. TRBV21-1 is designated a pseudogene. There are 14 residues in the CDR3.

V and J are TRBV7-2 and TRBJ2-1, with D maybe TRBD1 (6 bases). Germline-derived CDR1 and CDR2 are SGHTA and FQGNSA. Trimming removed 5 bases at V and 6 bases at J, with 14 bases between. CDR3 size: 14 residues. The CDR3 bases are TGTGCCAGCAGCCATCCAGGGGCGGGCAATGAGCAGTTCTTC. This sequence encodes CASSHPGAGNEQFF.

CDR3 bases: TGTGCCAGCTCACCACCTGTTGGGGGCGAAAGCACAGATACGCAGTATTTT. It translates to CASSPPVGGESTDTQYF. This sequence joins TRBV18 and TRBJ2-3, with D possibly being TRBD1 (6 bases). The germline gives CDR1 KGHSH, CDR2 LQKENI. This CDR3 has 17 amino acids. The V and J ends lost 0 bases and 0 bases respectively, with 13 bases between them.

The V and J genes are TRBV28 and TRBJ1-2, with D uncertain. The V and J ends lost 4 bases and 2 bases respectively, with 14 bases between them. The germline CDR1 and CDR2 sequences are MDHEN and SYDVKM. This CDR3 is built from 15 residues. This CDR3 reads CASSSLPVSNYGYTF. CDR3 coding DNA: TGTGCCAGCAGTTCGCTACCAGTGTCAAACTATGGCTACACCTTC.

A few counts support this clone. The chain employs TRBV6-5 and TRBJ1-5; D is uncertain. This CDR3 contains 10 residues. Germline values: CDR1 MNHEY, CDR2 SVGAGI. V lost 8 bases, J lost 2 bases, and 1 base lay in between. The CDR3 reads CASGNQPQHF. As DNA, the CDR3 is TGTGCCAGCGGCAATCAGCCCCAGCATTTT.

The V and J genes are TRBV6-4 and TRBJ2-1; D gene unclear. The germline V gene has CDR1 MRHNA and CDR2 SNTAGT. This CDR3 contains 14 residues. Trimming pared 3 bases from V and 10 bases from J, leaving 16 bases between. DNA of the CDR3: TGTGCCAGCAGTGAATCCCCCCTCGGACGCGAGCAGTTCTTC. This codes for CASSESPLGREQFF.

The V gene is TRBV4-2, the J gene TRBJ2-5; 10 bases are a match to TRBD2. The germline V gene encodes CDR1 LGHNA and CDR2 YNFKEQ. The CDR3 sequence is 14 residues long. The trim removed 4 bases at V and 3 bases at J, leaving 2 bases unmatched. CDR3: CASSPTSGEETQYF. The CDR3 DNA reads TGTGCCAGCAGCCCAACTAGCGGGGAAGAGACCCAGTACTTC.